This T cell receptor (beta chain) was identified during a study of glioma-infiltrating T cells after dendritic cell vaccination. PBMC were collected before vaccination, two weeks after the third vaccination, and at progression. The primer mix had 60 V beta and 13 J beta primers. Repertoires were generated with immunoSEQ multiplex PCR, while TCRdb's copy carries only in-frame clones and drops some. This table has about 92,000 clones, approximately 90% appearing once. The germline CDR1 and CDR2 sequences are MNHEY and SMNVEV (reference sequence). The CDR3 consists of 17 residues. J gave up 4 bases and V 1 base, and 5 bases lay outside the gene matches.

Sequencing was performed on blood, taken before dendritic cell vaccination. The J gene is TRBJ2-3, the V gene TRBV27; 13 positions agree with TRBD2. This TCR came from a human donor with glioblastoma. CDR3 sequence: CASSLFPGLAGPDTQYF. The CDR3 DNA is TGTGCCAGCAGTTTATTTCCGGGACTAGCGGGACCAGATACGCAGTATTTT.